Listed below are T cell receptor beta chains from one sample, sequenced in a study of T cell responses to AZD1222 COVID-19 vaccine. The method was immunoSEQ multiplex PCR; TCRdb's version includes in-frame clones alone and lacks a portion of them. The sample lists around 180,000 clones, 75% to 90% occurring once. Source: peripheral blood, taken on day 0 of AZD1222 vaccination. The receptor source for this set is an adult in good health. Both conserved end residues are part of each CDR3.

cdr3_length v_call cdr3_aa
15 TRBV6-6 CASSYSTGDGNTIYF
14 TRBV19 CASSIGRLAETQYF
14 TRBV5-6 CASSRGQGSSEQYF
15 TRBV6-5 CASSYSQGGAYEQYF
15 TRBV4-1 CASSLTGRTTEKLFF
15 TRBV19 CASRRQGLAAYGYTF
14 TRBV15 CATSNGGTNSPLHF
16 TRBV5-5 CASSPRQGRMNTEAFF
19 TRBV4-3 CASSQGWLAGAQIYNEQFF
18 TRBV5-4 CASSKGQGTRTSTDTQYF
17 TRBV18 CASSQGPFQEGQETQYF
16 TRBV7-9 CASSPGAGGPWNEQFF
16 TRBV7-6 CASSSLQGPRYNEQFF
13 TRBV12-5 CASGTLSGETQYF
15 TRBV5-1 CASSFDLGANYGYTF
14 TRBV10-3 CAIWTGRSYNEQFF
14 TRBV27 CASSPRDRVIPQHF
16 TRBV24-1 CATSDGAGYSNQPQHF
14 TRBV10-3 CAITGGENTGELFF
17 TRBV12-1 CASSFAGTGSSNQPQHF
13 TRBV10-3 CAISPGTDERYTF
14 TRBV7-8 CASRRTQNTGELFF
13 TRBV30 CAWNRDTYYGYTF
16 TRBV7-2 CASSLVGGIVDYGYTF
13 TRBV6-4 CASSESAQNIQYF
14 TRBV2 CASSEGGGSDTQYF
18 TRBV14 CASSHSGISLSNTGELFF
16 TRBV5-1 CASSLGSAGSNEKLFF
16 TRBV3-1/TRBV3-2 CASSQGYRDREREQYF
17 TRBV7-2 CASSPGTSGSWKNIQYF
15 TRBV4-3 CASSLEQGSFYGYTF
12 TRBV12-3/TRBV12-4 CASSSITYEQYF
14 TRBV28 CASRRTGGLGEQFF
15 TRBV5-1 CASSLGNAGTGELFF